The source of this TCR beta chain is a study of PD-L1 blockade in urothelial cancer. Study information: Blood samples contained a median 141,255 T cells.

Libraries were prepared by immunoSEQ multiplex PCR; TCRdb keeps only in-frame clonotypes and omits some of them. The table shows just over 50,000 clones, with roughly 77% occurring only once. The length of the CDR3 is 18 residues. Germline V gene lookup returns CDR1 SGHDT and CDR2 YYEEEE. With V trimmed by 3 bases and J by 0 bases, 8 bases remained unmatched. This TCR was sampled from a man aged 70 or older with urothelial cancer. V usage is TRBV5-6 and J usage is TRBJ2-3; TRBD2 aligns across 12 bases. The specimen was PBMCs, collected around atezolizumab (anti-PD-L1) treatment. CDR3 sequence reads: CASSSSLAGGWSTDTQYF. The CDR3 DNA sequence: TGTGCCAGCAGCTCGTCGCTAGCGGGGGGGTGGAGCACAGATACGCAGTATTTT.